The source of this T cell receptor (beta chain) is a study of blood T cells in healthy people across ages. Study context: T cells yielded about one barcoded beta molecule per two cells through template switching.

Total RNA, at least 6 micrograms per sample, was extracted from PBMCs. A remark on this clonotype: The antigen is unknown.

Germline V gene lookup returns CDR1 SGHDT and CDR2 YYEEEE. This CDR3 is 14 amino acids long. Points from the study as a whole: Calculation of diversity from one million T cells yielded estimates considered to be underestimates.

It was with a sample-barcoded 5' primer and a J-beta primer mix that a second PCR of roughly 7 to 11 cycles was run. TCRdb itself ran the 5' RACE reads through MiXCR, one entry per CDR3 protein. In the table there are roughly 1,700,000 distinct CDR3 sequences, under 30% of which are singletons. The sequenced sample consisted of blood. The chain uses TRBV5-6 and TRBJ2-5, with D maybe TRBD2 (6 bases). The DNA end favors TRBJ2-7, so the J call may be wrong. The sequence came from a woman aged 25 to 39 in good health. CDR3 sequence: CASSPAGMAYEQYF. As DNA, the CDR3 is TGTGCCAGCAGCCCGGCGGGGATGGCTTACGAGCAGTACTTC.